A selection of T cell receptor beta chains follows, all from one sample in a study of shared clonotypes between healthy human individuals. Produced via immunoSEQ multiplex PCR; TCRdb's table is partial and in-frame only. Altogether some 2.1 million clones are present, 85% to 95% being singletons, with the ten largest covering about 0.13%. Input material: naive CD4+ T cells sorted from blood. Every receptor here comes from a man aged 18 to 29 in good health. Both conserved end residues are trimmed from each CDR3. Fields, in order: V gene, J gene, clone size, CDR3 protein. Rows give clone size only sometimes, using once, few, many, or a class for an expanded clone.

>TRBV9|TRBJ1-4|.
ASSVGQPSTNEKLF
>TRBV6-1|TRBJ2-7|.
ASSQGREQY
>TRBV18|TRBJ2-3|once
ASSPTQKTDTQY
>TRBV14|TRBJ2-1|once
ASSQVRYPPEQF
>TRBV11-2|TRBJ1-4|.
ASSFGTGGRVEKLF
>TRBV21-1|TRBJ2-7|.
ASSRGRTYEQY
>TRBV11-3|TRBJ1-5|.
ASSLDRDSNQPQH
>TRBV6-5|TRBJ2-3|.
ATHRGPSTDTQY
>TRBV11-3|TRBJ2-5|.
ASRIISLAGGAGYQETQY
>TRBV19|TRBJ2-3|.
ASSNGRGDTQY
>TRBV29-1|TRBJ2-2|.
SVPRSGELF
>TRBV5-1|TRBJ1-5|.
ASEFLGGPVRNQPQH
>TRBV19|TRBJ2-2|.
ASRGDVGRNTGELF
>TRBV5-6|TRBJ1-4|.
ASSLTAVNEKLF
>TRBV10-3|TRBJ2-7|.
AITPQGSVYEQY
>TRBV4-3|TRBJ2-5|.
ASSQDPLAGNRETQY
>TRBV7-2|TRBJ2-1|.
ASSPHGGAGNEQF
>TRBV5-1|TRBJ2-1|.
ASSSGGTGINEQF
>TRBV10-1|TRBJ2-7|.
ASSDNRLSEQY
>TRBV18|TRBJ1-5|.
ASSMGAGNQPQH
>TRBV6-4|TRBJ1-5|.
ASIDRDRGRRSNQPQH
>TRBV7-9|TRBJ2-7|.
ASSPPGAGASYEQY
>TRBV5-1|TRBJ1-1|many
ASSLGQGEGGNTEAF
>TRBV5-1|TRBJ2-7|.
ASSLTPDAYEQY
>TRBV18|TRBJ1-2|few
ASSPLGRDDGYT
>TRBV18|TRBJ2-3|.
ASSDTDTQY
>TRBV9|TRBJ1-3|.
ASSALLGANGNTIY
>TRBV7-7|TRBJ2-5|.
ASSLGRRMRAQETQY
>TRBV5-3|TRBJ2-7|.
ARSQTVYEQY
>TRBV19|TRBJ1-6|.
ASSVSDRVYSPLH
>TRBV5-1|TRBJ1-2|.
ASSLGVAGDYGYT
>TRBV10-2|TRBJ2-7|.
ASSAAGPLDEQY
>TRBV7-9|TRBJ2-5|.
ASSLEGVRKTQY
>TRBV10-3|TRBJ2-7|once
AISQGGTYEQY
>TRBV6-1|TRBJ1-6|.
ATLRTRDSPLH
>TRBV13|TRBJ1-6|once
ASSFASEVAYNSPLH
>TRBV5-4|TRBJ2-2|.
ASSVTAQNTGELF
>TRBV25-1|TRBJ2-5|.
ASSLTSGGAGETQY
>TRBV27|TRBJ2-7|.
ASSLIAGETYEQY
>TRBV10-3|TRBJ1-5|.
AISEQFSNQPQH
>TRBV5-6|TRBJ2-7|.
ASRYDRGPSYEQY
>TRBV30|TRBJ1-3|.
AWTRQGDTIY
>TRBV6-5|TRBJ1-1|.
ASRNRRDTEAF
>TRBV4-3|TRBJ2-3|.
ASSQVPLGGRLGTDTQY
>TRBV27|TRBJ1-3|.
ASGRDSRNTIY
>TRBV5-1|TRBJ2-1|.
ASSLSSGLYNEQF
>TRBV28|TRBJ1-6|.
ASSLGRVGYSPLH
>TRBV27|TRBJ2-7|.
ASSKTSGGSYEQY
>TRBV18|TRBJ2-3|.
ASSPPQGDTQY
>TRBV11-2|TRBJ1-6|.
ASSLASGYSPLH
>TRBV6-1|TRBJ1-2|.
ASSDRQRDGYT
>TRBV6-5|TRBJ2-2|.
ASTYRPGTTRELF
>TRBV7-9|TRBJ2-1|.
ASSLDPGLPNEQF